The source of this T cell receptor (beta chain) is a study of OX40 agonist ivuxolimab in advanced cancers. This CDR3 has 21 amino acids. J lost 0 bases, V lost 2 bases, and 17 bases had no gene match. CDR1 is SGDLS and CDR2 is YYNGEE in the germline V gene. Profiled with immunoSEQ multiplex PCR; TCRdb holds only in-frame clones, not every one. The repertoire holds tens of thousands of clones, with about 90% as singletons. V is TRBV9 and J is TRBJ2-2; 9 nucleotides match TRBD2. The material sequenced was CD4+ or CD8+ T cells sorted from blood, taken in a trial of the OX40 agonist ivuxolimab. This TCR came from an adult with an advanced solid tumor such as melanoma, head and neck, liver or kidney cancer. The CDR3 DNA reads as TGTGCCAGCAGCGTCCCCCCCCCGACTAGCGGACACAACGCGAACACCGGGGAGCTGTTTTTT. This translates into CASSVPPPTSGHNANTGELFF.